Below, 27 T cell receptor beta chains from the same sample are listed, as sequenced in a study of blood T cell repertoires in COVID-19 (TCRdb year 2020). Library preparation employed the immunoSEQ multiplex PCR assay. The table was pulled from immuneACCESS by TCRdb, which kept in-frame rearrangements only. Such tables lose some clones; where checked, under half of the loss comes from unresolved V genes, and the rest has no known cause. This sample has under 250,000 clones in its table, and over 65% of those were observed once. The top ten constitute 3% to 3.5% of the sample. Sequencing used PBMCs or T cells enriched from blood (not recorded which). Receptors were obtained from a woman aged 60-75 years who had recovered from COVID-19.

V and J are TRBV3-1 (or the pseudogene TRBV3-2) and TRBJ2-5; 7 nucleotides match TRBD2. The V gene's germline CDR1 is LGHDT and CDR2 YNNKEL (reference sequence). With 4 bases clipped from V and 5 bases from J, the junction kept 4 bases outside the gene matches. The CDR3 spans 13 residues. The CDR3 is CASSRLARETQYF. For the CDR3, the DNA is TGTGCCAGCAGCCGACTAGCTAGGGAGACCCAGTACTTC.

This clone was counted a single time. The chain employs TRBV3-1 (or the pseudogene TRBV3-2) and TRBJ2-5; D gene ambiguous. Trimming shortened V by 0 bases and J by 2 bases, and 7 bases separated the two germline ends. This CDR3 spans 14 amino acids. Germline-derived CDR1 and CDR2 are LGHDT and YNNKEL (reference sequence). CDR3 in DNA: TGTGCCAGCAGCCAAGACAACAATCAAGAGACCCAGTACTTC. Encoded protein: CASSQDNNQETQYF.

Only one count was recorded for this clone. CDR3 bases: TGTGCCAGCAGCTTACAGGGTGCAGATACGCAGTATTTT. Amino acid sequence: CASSLQGADTQYF. The chain joins TRBV5-8 to TRBJ2-3; D might be TRBD1 (6 bases). The ends were cut back, 2 bases at V and 4 bases at J, with 8 bases in the middle. Germline CDR1 SGHTS, CDR2 YDEGEE. The CDR3 sequence is 13 residues long.

V is TRBV3-1 (or the pseudogene TRBV3-2) and J is TRBJ1-2; the match to TRBD1 covers 9 bases. Unmatched junction bases numbered 10, after V lost 7 bases and J lost 4 bases. There are 15 residues in the CDR3. Germline lookup yields CDR1 LGHDT and CDR2 YNNKEL (reference sequence). The CDR3, as DNA: TGTGCCAGCACCGCACCGGGACAGGGAAGCTATGGCTACACCTTC. It specifies CASTAPGQGSYGYTF.

The rearrangement uses TRBV10-3 and TRBJ1-5, with no clear D. The germline CDR1 and CDR2 sequences are ENHRY and SYGVKD. V was pared by 2 bases and J by 1 base, with 12 bases between. The CDR3 has 16 amino acids. As DNA, the CDR3 is TGTGCCATCAGTGAGGTGGGCAGAGCAAGCAATCAGCCCCAGCATTTT. Protein: CAISEVGRASNQPQHF.

J is TRBJ2-2 and V is TRBV27, with TRBD1 identical over 7 bases. Germline loops: CDR1 MNHEY, CDR2 SMNVEV (reference sequence). There are 14 residues in the CDR3. V lost 7 bases and J lost 3; bases outside the gene matches: 5. The CDR3 reads CASNIQGDTGELFF. For the CDR3, the DNA is TGTGCCAGCAACATCCAGGGGGACACCGGGGAGCTGTTTTTT.

The genes are TRBV3-1 (or the pseudogene TRBV3-2) and TRBJ1-1, with 11 bases fitting TRBD1. The germline V gene has CDR1 LGHDT and CDR2 YNNKEL (reference sequence). The CDR3 runs to 13 residues. Trimming cost V 3 bases and J 8 bases; bases outside gene matches: 2. CDR3 protein: CASSHRDRGEAFF. The CDR3 DNA follows: TGTGCCAGCAGCCACCGGGACAGGGGGGAAGCTTTCTTT.

The V and J genes are TRBV4-1 and TRBJ1-5, with no clear D. With 0 bases removed from V and 5 bases from J, the gap between germline ends came to 14 bases. This CDR3 comprises 16 residues. Per germline, CDR1 MGHRA and CDR2 YSYEKL. The CDR3 DNA follows: TGCGCCAGCAGCCAAGAAAAGCTTACGAGCCATCAGCCCCAGCATTTT. Its protein is CASSQEKLTSHQPQHF.

This clone is a singleton in its sample. V is TRBV11-1 and J is TRBJ1-2; D perhaps matches TRBD1 (6 bases). Germline CDR1 is SGHAT and CDR2 is FQDESV (reference sequence). V dropped 5 bases and J dropped 3 bases, with 16 bases sitting between them. The CDR3 extends over 15 amino acids. CDR3 amino acids: CASSHSTGGDYGYTF. In DNA, the CDR3 is TGTGCCAGCAGCCACTCGACAGGAGGAGACTATGGCTACACCTTC.

This clone was observed a handful of times. The V call is TRBV7-2, the J call TRBJ2-1, with D possibly being TRBD1 (6 bases). This CDR3 has 17 amino acids. V lost 0 bases and J 4 bases, leaving 16 bases between the germline ends. Per the germline V gene, CDR1 is SGHTA and CDR2 is FQGNSA. The CDR3 protein is CASSLAAGTPEYNEQFF. CDR3 in DNA: TGTGCCAGCAGCTTAGCGGCCGGGACACCAGAATACAATGAGCAGTTCTTC.

This chain uses TRBV5-5 with TRBJ2-7; 7 nucleotides match TRBD2. With 0 bases clipped from V and 7 bases from J, the junction kept 10 bases outside the gene matches. The CDR3 is 15 residues long. Germline assignment: CDR1 SGHKS and CDR2 YYEKEE (reference sequence). In DNA form, the CDR3 reads TGTGCCAGCAGCTTGGGTGCGGGGGAGGCGGATGAGCAGTACTTC. This sequence encodes CASSLGAGEADEQYF. Together with reference TRBV5-5 and TRBJ2-7, the CDR3 gives the full variable domain: DAGVTQSPTHLIKTRGQQVTLRCSPISGHKSVSWYQQVLGQGPQFIFQYYEKEERGRGNFPDRFSARQFPNYSSELNVNALLLGDSALYLCASSLGAGEADEQYFGPGTRLTVT.

The V gene is TRBV11-2, the J gene TRBJ2-1; D unresolved. V lost 0 bases and J lost 6, with 6 bases in between. The CDR3 length is 13 residues. The germline gives CDR1 SGHAT, CDR2 FQNNGV. CDR3 sequence: CASSLDRPNEQFF. CDR3 nucleotide sequence: TGTGCCAGCAGCTTAGATCGTCCCAATGAGCAGTTCTTC.

The chain links TRBV2 to TRBJ2-1, with 7 nucleotides matching TRBD2. The trim removed 0 bases at V and 4 bases at J, leaving 12 bases unmatched. Germline CDR1 and CDR2: SNHLY and FYNNEI. This CDR3 is built from 18 residues. The CDR3 DNA sequence: TGTGCCAGCAGTGAAGCGCCTCAATCAGGGCGGGAGTACAATGAGCAGTTCTTC. It is translated as CASSEAPQSGREYNEQFF.

The chain recombines TRBV5-8 with TRBJ1-4; no definite D call. Trimming stripped 2 bases from V and 2 bases from J, with 7 bases between. The CDR3 sequence is 14 residues long. Germline CDR1 and CDR2: SGHTS and YDEGEE. CDR3 bases: TGTGCCAGCAGCTTCGGGAGGACTAATGAAAAACTGTTTTTT. Amino acid sequence: CASSFGRTNEKLFF.

J is TRBJ1-3 and V is TRBV19; 8 positions agree with TRBD1. CDR3 length: 16 amino acids. Germline V gives CDR1 LNHDA, CDR2 SQIVND (reference sequence). Germline trimming cut 7 bases from V and 0 bases from J; bases unmatched to any gene: 8. The DNA of the CDR3 is TGTGCCAGTACCCTCTGGACAGGGACCTCTGGAAACACCATATATTTT. Its translation: CASTLWTGTSGNTIYF.

This chain joins TRBV18 and TRBJ1-5, with 8 bases lining up with TRBD1. CDR3 length: 16 residues. Unmatched junction bases numbered 5, after V lost 3 bases and J lost 1 base. Germline assignment: CDR1 KGHSH and CDR2 LQKENI. DNA for the CDR3: TGTGCCAGCTCACCTTGGACAGGGCCGAGCAATCAGCCCCAGCATTTT. Its translation is CASSPWTGPSNQPQHF. Full variable domain (outside the CDR3, taken from reference TRBV18 and TRBJ1-5): NAGVMQNPRHLVRRRGQEARLRCSPMKGHSHVYWYRQLPEEGLKFMVYLQKENIIDESGMPKERFSAEFPKEGPSILRIQQVVRGDSAAYFCASSPWTGPSNQPQHFGDGTRLSIL.

This chain links TRBV4-1 with TRBJ1-2; 9 nucleotides agree with TRBD1. This CDR3 region has 19 residues. The V gene end was trimmed by 1 base and the J gene end by 0 bases; junction bases not matched to a gene: 12. CDR1 is MGHRA and CDR2 is YSYEKL in the germline V gene. CDR3 sequence (DNA): TGCGCCAGCAGCCAAGGGTGGCTGGACAGGGGATCACCTAACTATGGCTACACCTTC. Translating it yields CASSQGWLDRGSPNYGYTF.

The CDR3: CASTGGDLNYGYTF. For the CDR3, the DNA is TGTGCCAGCACCGGAGGGGACTTAAACTATGGCTACACCTTC. J is TRBJ1-2 and V is TRBV6-5, with D maybe TRBD1 (5 bases). Germline CDR1 MNHEY, CDR2 SVGAGI. The CDR3 consists of 14 residues. V was shortened by 7 bases and J by 2 bases, with 14 bases between the two germline ends.

This clone was seen a few times. The CDR3, as DNA: TGTGCCAGCAGAGCAGGGCCAGGGGTCCCCGGGGAGCTGTTTTTT. It specifies CASRAGPGVPGELFF. V is TRBV5-6 and J is TRBJ2-2; D possibly corresponds to TRBD1 (6 bases). The germline V gene encodes CDR1 SGHDT and CDR2 YYEEEE. This CDR3 spans 15 amino acids. Trimming pared 5 bases from V and 6 bases from J, leaving 17 bases between.

V gene TRBV6-1 combines with J gene TRBJ2-3; D possibly corresponds to TRBD1 (6 bases). The CDR3 is 15 amino acids. In germline, CDR1 is MNHNS, CDR2 SASEGT. V dropped 1 base and J dropped 0 bases, with 8 bases sitting between them. The CDR3 DNA is TGTGCCAGCAGTGAAGTGACAGGTAGCACAGATACGCAGTATTTT. It yields the protein CASSEVTGSTDTQYF.

This chain uses TRBV6-6 with TRBJ2-1, with 8 bases aligning to TRBD2. CDR1 and CDR2 from the germline V gene are MNHNY and SVGAGI (reference sequence). This CDR3 comprises 15 residues. J gave up 4 bases and V 5 bases, and 7 bases lay outside the gene matches. This chain's CDR3 is CASSALAGTYNEQFF. CDR3 coding DNA: TGTGCCAGCAGTGCTCTAGCGGGTACTTACAATGAGCAGTTCTTC.

V and J are TRBV19 and TRBJ2-2; D gene ambiguous. Germline assignment: CDR1 LNHDA and CDR2 SQIVND (reference sequence). The ends were cut back, 2 bases at V and 1 base at J, with 14 bases in the middle. This CDR3 is 17 amino acids long. The CDR3 region is CASSINSAQWNTGELFF. The CDR3 region has the DNA TGTGCCAGTAGTATAAACAGTGCACAGTGGAACACCGGGGAGCTGTTTTTT.

V and J are TRBV10-3 and TRBJ2-2; the match to TRBD1 covers 7 bases. The J segment lost 6 bases and the V segment lost 10 bases, leaving 11 bases of the junction unmatched. This CDR3 comprises 14 residues. The germline gives CDR1 ENHRY, CDR2 SYGVKD. The DNA of the CDR3 is TGTGCCACTACAGGGGCGGCTCTCGCCGGGGAGCTGTTTTTT. Its translation: CATTGAALAGELFF.

The V and J genes are TRBV2 and TRBJ1-1; D remains unclear. Germline V CDR1 and CDR2: SNHLY, FYNNEI. This CDR3 is built from 13 residues. Trimming shortened V by 5 bases and J by 1 base, and 8 bases separated the two germline ends. The DNA for the CDR3 is TGTGCCAGCAGTTTCAGTCCGAACACTGAAGCTTTCTTT. This gives the protein CASSFSPNTEAFF.

The J gene is TRBJ1-4, the V gene TRBV11-2; possible D gene TRBD1, 5 bases. Trimming removed 5 bases at V and 8 bases at J, with 15 bases between. The CDR3 covers 14 residues. Germline V gene data show CDR1 as SGHAT and CDR2 as FQNNGV. CDR3 nucleotide sequence: TGTGCCAGCAGCCCCCGGGCAGGGCAGGAAAAACTGTTTTTT. This encodes CASSPRAGQEKLFF.

This clone was counted only a few times. CDR3 coding DNA: TGTGCCAGTAGTATCGGAGCGGAGGGCAGCCTGACCTATGGCTACACCTTC. As protein: CASSIGAEGSLTYGYTF. The chain links TRBV19 to TRBJ1-2; no firm D call. The CDR3 runs to 17 residues. Trimming cost V 3 bases and J 4 bases, with 21 bases left between them. CDR1 LNHDA and CDR2 SQIVND come from the germline V gene (reference sequence).

The chain joins TRBV12-2 to TRBJ2-7; the table assigns TRBD1, which was not confirmed against the DNA. TRBV12-2 is annotated as a pseudogene. This CDR3 comprises 16 residues. The DNA for the CDR3 is TGTGCAAGTCGCTTGGGTGAAAGACAGGGACGTTACGAGCAGTACTTC. The encoded protein is CASRLGERQGRYEQYF.